This T cell receptor (beta chain) comes out of a study of immune characterization of retroperitoneal liposarcoma. The CDR3 is 13 amino acids. TCRdb used MiXCR to reprocess the PCR reads, holding one entry per CDR3 protein. The table records around 20,000 distinct CDR3 sequences, under 45% of them present only once. The clonotype was recovered from a male donor with retroperitoneal liposarcoma. Material for sequencing was blood. V and J are TRBV5-3 and TRBJ2-7; maybe TRBD1 (6 bases). The DNA end lines up better with TRBJ2-5; the J call may be wrong. TRBV5-3 is assigned to the ORF class and has an uncertain function. The chain's CDR3 is CARGARVQETQYF. The CDR3 nucleotides read TGTGCCAGGGGGGCTCGAGTCCAAGAGACCCAGTACTTC.